The 13 T cell receptor beta chains given below trace back to one sample, sequenced in a study of identical twins. Using its own MiXCR run on the 5' RACE reads, TCRdb lists one record per CDR3 protein. The repertoire consists of hundreds of thousands of distinct CDR3 sequences, with about 9.4% occurring once and the leading ten covering around 0.98%. This same sample was also part of a study on yellow fever vaccine responses in identical twins.

Sequenced: PBMCs. The receptors here all came from a woman between 18 and 29 years old in good health.

This clonotype appeared a few times. This sequence joins TRBV29-1 and TRBJ2-1; possibly TRBD1 for D (6 bases). Trimming took 8 bases from V and 0 from J, leaving 11 bases between them. Germline-derived CDR1 and CDR2 are SQVTM and ANQGSEA. There are 13 residues in the CDR3. CDR3 region: CSLGQSSYNEQFF. In DNA form, the CDR3 reads TGCAGCCTAGGACAGAGCTCCTACAATGAGCAGTTCTTC.

This chain uses TRBV27 with TRBJ2-7, with D possibly being TRBD2 (5 bases). CDR1 and CDR2 from the germline V gene are MNHEY and SMNVEV (reference sequence). The CDR3 has 14 amino acids. The V gene lost 3 bases and the J gene lost 5 bases, with 14 bases spanning the gap. The CDR3 bases are TGTGCCAGCAGTTTTCGGGATTTGGTTAACGAGCAGTACTTC. Amino acids: CASSFRDLVNEQYF.

This clonotype was observed a handful of times. The gene calls are TRBV4-3 and TRBJ2-1, with D uncertain. Trimming cost V 0 bases and J 8 bases, with 8 bases left between them. The germline V gene encodes CDR1 LGHNA and CDR2 YSLEER. CDR3 size: 13 residues. DNA for the CDR3: TGCGCCAGCAGCCAAGATGGAGTCTATGAGCAGTTCTTC. Protein product: CASSQDGVYEQFF.

The rearrangement uses TRBV12-3 or TRBV12-4 and TRBJ2-4; a possible D gene is TRBD1 (5 bases). The CDR3 totals 14 residues. The germline V and J ends were trimmed by 0 bases and 7 bases, with 10 bases remaining between them. Here the CDR3 DNA reads TGTGCCAGCAGTTTAGCCCTACAGGTTAACATTCAGTACTTC. It codes for CASSLALQVNIQYF.

This clonotype was seen more than once but under ten times. The V and J genes are TRBV11-2 and TRBJ1-5, with D perhaps matching TRBD1 (6 bases). The CDR3 is made up of 16 amino acids. Trimming cost V 4 bases and J 4 bases, with 17 bases left between them. The germline CDR1 and CDR2 sequences are SGHAT and FQNNGV. The CDR3 bases are TGTGCCAGCAGCTCCGTGGAACAGGGAAATAATCAGCCCCAGCATTTT. It translates to CASSSVEQGNNQPQHF.

This clonotype was recorded at least ten times. The chain links TRBV4-3 to TRBJ2-2; tentative D call: TRBD2 (6 bases). CDR1 and CDR2 from the germline V gene are LGHNA and YSLEER. The germline V and J ends were trimmed by 6 bases and 5 bases, with 16 bases remaining between them. The CDR3 runs to 15 residues. CDR3 residues: CASSYTQGGTGELFF. CDR3 DNA sequence: TGCGCCAGCAGTTATACCCAGGGAGGAACCGGGGAGCTGTTTTTT.

The CDR3 DNA is TGCAGCGGTGGGGACGGAGAGACCCAGTACTTC. This gives the protein CSGGDGETQYF. The V call is TRBV29-1, the J call TRBJ2-5; either TRBD1 or TRBD2 may fit D (5 bases each). This CDR3 spans 11 amino acids. Germline assignment: CDR1 SQVTM and CDR2 ANQGSEA. V was clipped by 7 bases and J by 4 bases, with 10 bases between them.

The chain employs TRBV2 and TRBJ2-7; weak D call: TRBD2 (6 bases). The CDR3 totals 17 residues. Germline lookup yields CDR1 SNHLY and CDR2 FYNNEI. V lost 5 bases to trimming and J lost 7 bases, with 27 bases between them. In DNA, the CDR3 is TGTGCCAGCAGTCTCTCCTCAGGGCTGGCGGGACGTCTGGAGCAGTACTTC. This translates into CASSLSSGLAGRLEQYF. Using reference TRBV2 and TRBJ2-7 for the parts outside the CDR3, the full variable domain is EPEVTQTPSHQVTQMGQEVILRCVPISNHLYFYWYRQILGQKVEFLVSFYNNEISEKSEIFDDQFSVERPDGSNFTLKIRSTKLEDSAMYFCASSLSSGLAGRLEQYFGPGTRLTVT.

The chain employs TRBV4-2 and TRBJ2-4; 9 bases map to TRBD1. The CDR3 loop spans 18 amino acids. The germline gives CDR1 LGHNA, CDR2 YNFKEQ. The trim removed 0 bases at V and 4 bases at J, leaving 10 bases unmatched. For the CDR3, the DNA is TGTGCCAGCAGCCAAGATATAGGAAGTGGGACAGGGAAAAACATTCAGTACTTC. Protein sequence: CASSQDIGSGTGKNIQYF.

The V call is TRBV5-1, the J call TRBJ2-3, with TRBD2 matching over 11 bases. V was pared by 1 base and J by 6 bases, with 1 base of the junction left unmatched. Germline assignment: CDR1 SGHRS and CDR2 YFSETQ. The CDR3 has 14 residues. CDR3 DNA sequence: TGCGCCAGCAGCTTGACTAGCGGGAGTGATACGCAGTATTTT. Its protein product is CASSLTSGSDTQYF. Combining the CDR3 with reference TRBV5-1 and TRBJ2-3 gives the whole variable domain KAGVTQTPRYLIKTRGQQVTLSCSPISGHRSVSWYQQTPGQGLQFLFEYFSETQRNKGNFPGRFSGRQFSNSRSEMNVSTLELGDSALYLCASSLTSGSDTQYFGPGTRLTVL.

In this sample, this clonotype turned up many times. V and J are TRBV20-1 and TRBJ2-7; TRBD1 matches 9 bases. The CDR3 consists of 17 residues. Germline CDR1 reads DFQATT; CDR2 reads SNEGSKA (reference sequence). Germline trimming cut 6 bases from V and 5 bases from J; bases unmatched to any gene: 20. CDR3 in DNA: TGCAGTGCCTGGACAGGGGAGGGTCCCTCCCCTCGGGACGAGCAGTACTTC. This encodes CSAWTGEGPSPRDEQYF.

In its sample, this clonotype was seen many times. This chain connects TRBV27 to TRBJ1-1; the D gene is possibly TRBD1 (5 bases). The CDR3 runs 13 residues. V was pared by 6 bases and J by 0 bases, with 8 bases between. From germline, CDR1 is MNHEY and CDR2 SMNVEV (reference sequence). The CDR3 DNA reads TGTGCCAGCAGGGACATTCTGAACACTGAAGCTTTCTTT. Its translation: CASRDILNTEAFF.

The chain employs TRBV21-1 and TRBJ2-5; no DNA check was done on the table's D call, TRBD1. TRBV21-1 is reported as a pseudogene. The CDR3 length is 15 residues. In DNA, the CDR3 is TGTGCCAGCAGCAAAGCGAAGGGTGCCCCGGAGACCCAGTACTTC. Residues: CASSKAKGAPETQYF.